The 5 T cell receptor beta chains in this list originate from one sample, sequenced in a study of cytomegalovirus exposure and HLA in healthy donors. Researchers ran the PCR with 60 Vbeta and 13 Jbeta primers. Sequenced by immunoSEQ multiplex PCR; TCRdb stores in-frame clones only, minus some. The sample yields approximately 140,000 clones, about 73% seen once. The material sequenced was PBMCs. The receptors stem from a human donor in good health.

This clone was recorded only once. This chain joins TRBV4-1 and TRBJ1-6; D possibly corresponds to TRBD1 (6 bases). There are 13 residues in the CDR3. V lost 4 bases and J 9 bases, leaving 10 bases between the germline ends. CDR1 MGHRA and CDR2 YSYEKL come from the germline V gene. This CDR3 is CASSPSGVSPLHF. The CDR3 coding sequence is TGCGCCAGCAGCCCCTCAGGGGTTTCACCCCTCCACTTT.

J is TRBJ2-3 and V is TRBV19, with TRBD1 identical over 7 bases. The junction had 2 bases not matched to a gene; V was cut back by 5 bases and J by 0 bases. The CDR3 has 14 amino acids. CDR1 is LNHDA and CDR2 is SQIVND in the germline V gene (reference sequence). The CDR3 is CASSRDSSTDTQYF. The CDR3 DNA sequence: TGTGCCAGTAGTCGGGACAGTAGCACAGATACGCAGTATTTT.

This clone came up once. The gene calls are TRBV25-1 and TRBJ2-2; possible D gene TRBD2, 6 bases. Germline CDR1 is MGHDK and CDR2 is SYGVNS. The CDR3 has 14 residues. Trimming removed 6 bases from V and 4 bases from J, with 12 bases in between. The CDR3 bases are TGTGCCAGCAGCGCACCCGGGGGCACCGGGGAGCTGTTTTTT. Protein: CASSAPGGTGELFF.

V and J are TRBV7-9 and TRBJ1-1; D remains ambiguous. The CDR3 is 14 amino acids. CDR1 is SEHNR, CDR2 FQNEAQ, per germline (reference sequence). Trimming cost V 5 bases and J 1 base, with 11 bases left between them. In DNA, the CDR3 is TGTGCCAGCAGCACGGGGAGTGGGAACACTGAAGCTTTCTTT. Its translation is CASSTGSGNTEAFF.

This clone was seen a handful of times. V gene TRBV5-6 combines with J gene TRBJ1-1, with D tentatively TRBD1 (5 bases). Germline V gene sequence: CDR1 SGHDT, CDR2 YYEEEE. The CDR3 runs to 14 residues. V was shortened by 4 bases and J by 1 base, with 11 bases between the two germline ends. Here the CDR3 DNA reads TGTGCCAGCAGCGACCCGCAGGGGAACACTGAAGCTTTCTTT. Residues: CASSDPQGNTEAFF.